The 6 T cell receptor beta chains below were found in one sample sequenced in a study of CD8+ T cells in alopecia areata. cDNA serving as the sequencing template came from extracted, reverse transcribed RNA. The method was immunoSEQ multiplex PCR; TCRdb's version includes in-frame clones alone and lacks a portion of them. Of about 190,000 clones in the sample, around three fifths were seen once. The sequenced sample was CD4+ T cells sorted from blood, obtained at week 0. The receptor set was obtained from a human donor with alopecia areata.

DNA of the CDR3: TGCAGCGCGGGACAGGGAGACACTGAAGCTTTCTTT. It codes for CSAGQGDTEAFF. The J gene is TRBJ1-1, the V gene TRBV29-1, with 9 bases that match TRBD1. Germline loops: CDR1 SQVTM, CDR2 ANQGSEA. V shed 7 bases and J 3 bases; nucleotides not matched to a gene: 3. The CDR3 spans 12 residues.

The rearrangement joins TRBV5-6 to TRBJ2-7; a possible D gene is TRBD1 (6 bases). CDR3 length: 15 amino acids. CDR1 and CDR2 from the germline V gene are SGHDT and YYEEEE. Trimming left V 4 bases short and J 5 bases short, with 19 bases between. The CDR3 spells CASSRGGQPLDEQYF. The CDR3 nucleotides read TGTGCCAGCAGCCGAGGAGGACAGCCGCTCGACGAGCAGTACTTC.

This clone was seen just once. The rearrangement links TRBV5-4 to TRBJ2-5, with D unclear. The CDR3 is 12 residues long. V gave up 2 bases and J gave up 4 bases, with 6 bases separating them. Germline V gene lookup returns CDR1 SGHNT and CDR2 YYREEE (reference sequence). Here the CDR3 DNA reads TGTGCCAGCAGCTTCTATCTAGAGACCCAGTACTTC. Protein sequence: CASSFYLETQYF.

This clone showed up just a few times. This chain links TRBV15 with TRBJ2-7; 10 bases are shared with TRBD1. This CDR3 contains 15 residues. V shed 4 bases and J 4 bases; nucleotides not matched to a gene: 7. Germline V gives CDR1 LNHNV, CDR2 YYDKDF (reference sequence). The CDR3 reads CATSTDRGREYEQYF. The CDR3 coding sequence is TGTGCCACCAGCACTGACAGGGGGCGGGAATACGAGCAGTACTTC. The variable domain in full, completed from reference TRBV15 and TRBJ2-7, reads DAMVIQNPRYQVTQFGKPVTLSCSQTLNHNVMYWYQQKSSQAPKLLFHYYDKDFNNEADTPDNFQSRRPNTSFCFLDIRSPGLGDTAMYLCATSTDRGREYEQYFGPGTRLTVT.

In the case of this clone: One junction end does not reproduce the germline sequence, and a read error may be involved. This chain links TRBV14 with TRBJ2-3; D is unresolved. This CDR3 is built from 14 residues. Germline loops: CDR1 SGHDN, CDR2 FVKESK. Written as DNA, the CDR3 is TGTGCCAGCGGCCAAAGCAGGAGCACAGATACGCAGTATTTT. The encoded protein is CASGQSRSTDTQYF.

This clone was seen a single time. The V call is TRBV29-1, the J call TRBJ2-1, with 9 bases aligning to TRBD1. V gave up 8 bases and J gave up 8 bases; unmatched junction bases: 4. The CDR3 totals 11 residues. Germline V gives CDR1 SQVTM, CDR2 ANQGSEA. The CDR3 region has the DNA TGCAGCACCCGGGACAGGGATGAGCAGTTCTTC. Translating it yields CSTRDRDEQFF.